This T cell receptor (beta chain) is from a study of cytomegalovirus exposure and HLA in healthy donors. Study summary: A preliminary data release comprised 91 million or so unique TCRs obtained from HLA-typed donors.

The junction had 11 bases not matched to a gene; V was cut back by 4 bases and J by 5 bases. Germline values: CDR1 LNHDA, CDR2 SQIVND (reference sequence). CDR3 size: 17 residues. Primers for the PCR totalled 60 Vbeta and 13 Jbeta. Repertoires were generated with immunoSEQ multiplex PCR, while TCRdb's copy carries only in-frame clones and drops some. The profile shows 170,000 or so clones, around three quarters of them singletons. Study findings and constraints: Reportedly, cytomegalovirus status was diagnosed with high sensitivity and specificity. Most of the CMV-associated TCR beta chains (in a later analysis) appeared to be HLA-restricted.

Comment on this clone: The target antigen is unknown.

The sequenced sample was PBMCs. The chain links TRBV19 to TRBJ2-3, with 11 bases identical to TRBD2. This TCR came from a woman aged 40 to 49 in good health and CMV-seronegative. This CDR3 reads CASSTTELAGAGDTQYF. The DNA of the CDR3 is TGTGCCAGTAGTACGACGGAACTAGCGGGAGCTGGAGATACGCAGTATTTT.